The 20 T cell receptor beta chains listed next were all sequenced from one sample in a study of preoperative IRX-2 immunotherapy in early breast cancer. Generated by immunoSEQ multiplex PCR, the TCRdb table keeps only in-frame clones and is missing some. The table records more than 20,000 clones, 78% of them present only once. Stated treatment: preoperative locoregional IRX-2 cytokine immunotherapy. The source was lymph node tissue, collected before IRX-2 immunotherapy. The receptors stem from a human donor with breast cancer.

With respect to this clone: One end of the junction varies from germline; a read error may be responsible. This chain connects TRBV30 to TRBJ2-3, with TRBD2 identical over 15 bases. The CDR3 length is 16 residues. Germline CDR1 reads GTSNPN; CDR2 reads SVGIG (reference sequence). The CDR3 protein is CARSTLSGTSGGTQYF. As DNA, the CDR3 is TGTGCCCGGAGTACCCTCTCCGGGACTAGCGGGGGGACGCAGTATTTT. Drawing the rest from reference TRBV30 and TRBJ2-3, the complete variable domain is SQTIHQWPATLVQPVGSPLSLECTVEGTSNPNLYWYRQAAGRGLQLLFYSVGIGQISSEVPQNLSASRPQDRQFILSSKKLLLSDSGFYLCARSTLSGTSGGTQYFGPGTRLTVL.

The chain has TRBV19 and TRBJ1-3; D ambiguous. The length of the CDR3 is 15 residues. Germline V gene lookup returns CDR1 LNHDA and CDR2 SQIVND (reference sequence). V lost 3 bases, J lost 0 bases, and 9 bases lay in between. CDR3 protein: CASSMTATSGNTIYF. The CDR3, as DNA: TGTGCCAGTAGTATGACTGCGACCTCTGGAAACACCATATATTTT.

This clone appeared a single time. The rearrangement links TRBV11-3 to TRBJ2-2; D is undetermined. V dropped 0 bases and J dropped 7 bases, with 18 bases sitting between them. Germline CDR1 and CDR2: SGHNT and YENEEA. This CDR3 spans 17 amino acids. In DNA form, the CDR3 reads TGTGCCAGCAGCTTAGATCCCCAGGTTATTTGGGGCGGGGAGCTGTTTTTT. Amino acids: CASSLDPQVIWGGELFF. Complete variable domain (other parts from reference TRBV11-3 and TRBJ2-2): EAGVVQSPRYKIIEKKQPVAFWCNPISGHNTLYWYLQNLGQGPELLIRYENEEAVDDSQLPKDRFSAERLKGVDSTLKIQPAELGDSAVYLCASSLDPQVIWGGELFFGEGSRLTVL.

This rearrangement joins TRBV6-8 to TRBJ1-5, with no clear D. This CDR3 comprises 15 residues. V lost 6 bases and J lost 0, with 12 bases in between. CDR1 is MNHGY, CDR2 SAAAGT, per germline. CDR3 nucleotides: TGTGCCAGCAGAGTAGTTCGGGGTAGCAATCAGCCCCAGCATTTT. Protein sequence: CASRVVRGSNQPQHF.

V gene TRBV6-8 combines with J gene TRBJ2-7; weak D call: TRBD2 (6 bases). The V end lost 6 bases, the J end lost 2 bases, and 11 bases lay between the germline ends. Germline V CDR1 and CDR2: MNHGY, SAAAGT. There are 13 residues in the CDR3. CDR3 DNA sequence: TGTGCCAGCAGGGGGGGTGGGACCTACGAGCAGTACTTC. Its translation is CASRGGGTYEQYF.

The chain carries TRBV6-8 and TRBJ1-1; 8 bases line up with TRBD1. Germline V gives CDR1 MNHGY, CDR2 SAAAGT. CDR3 length equals 15 residues. Trimming cost V 7 bases and J 5 bases; bases outside gene matches: 12. CDR3 sequence (DNA): TGTGCCAGCACCGAAACCTCAGGGGGCAGAACTGAAGCTTTCTTT. Protein product: CASTETSGGRTEAFF.

This clone showed up just a few times. The J gene is TRBJ1-3, the V gene TRBV11-3; unclear D gene. CDR3 length equals 15 residues. Germline CDR1 reads SGHNT; CDR2 reads YENEEA. The V gene lost 2 bases and the J gene lost 0 bases, with 8 bases spanning the gap. CDR3 DNA sequence: TGTGCCAGCAGCTTAAGTGGGAGCTCTGGAAACACCATATATTTT. It specifies CASSLSGSSGNTIYF. Filled out from reference TRBV11-3 and TRBJ1-3, the complete variable domain reads EAGVVQSPRYKIIEKKQPVAFWCNPISGHNTLYWYLQNLGQGPELLIRYENEEAVDDSQLPKDRFSAERLKGVDSTLKIQPAELGDSAVYLCASSLSGSSGNTIYFGEGSWLTVV.

The chain links TRBV6-8 to TRBJ1-5, with 11 nucleotides matching TRBD1. The V gene's germline CDR1 is MNHGY and CDR2 SAAAGT. The CDR3 has 17 residues. V lost 0 bases to trimming and J lost 1 base; unmatched junction nucleotides: 2. The CDR3 loop reads CASSYSGTGGSNQPQHF. In DNA form, the CDR3 reads TGTGCCAGCAGTTACTCCGGGACAGGGGGAAGCAATCAGCCCCAGCATTTT.

This chain links TRBV22-1 with TRBJ2-6; TRBD1 is the table's D call, not checked against the DNA. TRBV22-1 is labeled a pseudogene. CDR3 length: 19 amino acids. The CDR3 DNA is TGTGCCATCAGTGAACTAGGACAGGGTTCTTCCTCTGGGGCCAACGTCCTGACTTTC. It encodes CAISELGQGSSSGANVLTF.

This clone occurred a few times. The chain recombines TRBV6-8 with TRBJ2-5; perhaps TRBD1 as D (5 bases). The CDR3 has 13 residues. V was shortened by 2 bases and J by 2 bases, with 6 bases between the two germline ends. Germline V gives CDR1 MNHGY, CDR2 SAAAGT. CDR3 bases: TGTGCCAGCAGTTACCACAGGCAAGAGACCCAGTACTTC. This codes for CASSYHRQETQYF.

This clone was seen more than once but under ten times. CDR3 DNA sequence: TGTGCCAGCAGCTTAGAGGGCTTCACAGATACGCAGTATTTT. It encodes CASSLEGFTDTQYF. This chain connects TRBV11-3 to TRBJ2-3, with D uncertain. The CDR3 runs 14 residues. Per germline, CDR1 SGHNT and CDR2 YENEEA. V shed 0 bases and J shed 2 bases, with 6 bases lying between them.

The genes are TRBV19 and TRBJ2-1; TRBD2 matches at 11 bases. CDR1 and CDR2 (germline): LNHDA, SQIVND (reference sequence). Trimming took 2 bases from V and 3 from J; bases not matched to a gene: 12. This CDR3 is built from 19 residues. Written as DNA, the CDR3 is TGTGCCAGTAGTATAAAGCTAGCGGGGGGCCAATTGAACTACAATGAGCAGTTCTTC. This sequence encodes CASSIKLAGGQLNYNEQFF.

This clone is a singleton in its sample. The V call is TRBV5-1, the J call TRBJ2-7; 9 bases line up with TRBD1. V shed 4 bases and J 6 bases; nucleotides not matched to a gene: 8. CDR1 is SGHRS, CDR2 YFSETQ, per germline. This CDR3 region has 14 residues. The CDR3 DNA reads TGCGCCAGCAGCCTGGACAGGGGTCCGGGCGAGCAGTACTTC. This encodes CASSLDRGPGEQYF.

This chain links TRBV9 with TRBJ1-2, with D unclear. Trimming stripped 5 bases from V and 3 bases from J, with 14 bases between. The CDR3 loop spans 14 amino acids. Germline CDR1 SGDLS, CDR2 YYNGEE. The CDR3 DNA reads TGTGCCAGCAGTGGAACTATAACGGACTATGGCTACACCTTC. Protein product: CASSGTITDYGYTF. The full variable domain, in which reference TRBV9 and TRBJ1-2 provide the parts outside the CDR3, is DSGVTQTPKHLITATGQRVTLRCSPRSGDLSVYWYQQSLDQGLQFLIQYYNGEERAKGNILERFSAQQFPDLHSELNLSSLELGDSALYFCASSGTITDYGYTFGSGTRLTVV.

The rearrangement links TRBV14 to TRBJ2-1; 12 bases match TRBD2. Germline trimming cut 4 bases from V and 6 bases from J; bases unmatched to any gene: 4. The germline gives CDR1 SGHDN, CDR2 FVKESK. CDR3 length equals 15 residues. The CDR3 sequence: CASSLLAGGPNEQFF. The CDR3 coding sequence is TGTGCCAGCAGCCTACTAGCGGGGGGTCCCAATGAGCAGTTCTTC.

This chain links TRBV6-8 with TRBJ2-1; 12 bases line up with TRBD2. This CDR3 comprises 15 residues. CDR1 and CDR2 from the germline V gene are MNHGY and SAAAGT. Trimming removed 10 bases from V and 1 base from J; junction bases left unmatched: 5. CDR3 amino acids: CAIRTSGESYNEQFF. In DNA form, the CDR3 reads TGTGCCATCAGGACTAGCGGGGAGTCCTACAATGAGCAGTTCTTC.

The V gene is TRBV11-3, the J gene TRBJ2-1; the D gene is possibly TRBD2 (6 bases). Deletions cut 5 bases from V and 6 bases from J, with 17 bases between. The CDR3 runs 15 residues. Germline V gene sequence: CDR1 SGHNT, CDR2 YENEEA. The chain's CDR3 is CASSHTSQSFNEQFF. CDR3 bases: TGTGCCAGCAGCCATACTAGCCAATCTTTCAATGAGCAGTTCTTC.

This chain uses TRBV5-1 with TRBJ1-6, with 7 bases fitting TRBD1. Germline CDR1 is SGHRS and CDR2 is YFSETQ. The ends lost 0 bases at V and 8 bases at J; junction bases unmatched: 5. The CDR3 length is 15 residues. The CDR3 nucleotides are TGCGCCAGCAGCTTGGAGGGGGCTTTAGATTCACCCCTCCACTTT. Protein: CASSLEGALDSPLHF.

The chain couples TRBV11-3 to TRBJ2-3, with TRBD2 identical over 8 bases. The CDR3 is 19 residues long. V lost 4 bases, J lost 0 bases, and 15 bases stayed unmatched. Germline V gene lookup returns CDR1 SGHNT and CDR2 YENEEA. The chain's CDR3 is CASSSRGAGAFISTDTQYF. CDR3 nucleotides: TGTGCCAGCAGCTCCCGAGGAGCGGGGGCGTTCATTAGCACAGATACGCAGTATTTT. The full variable domain, with the rest looked up from reference TRBV11-3 and TRBJ2-3, is EAGVVQSPRYKIIEKKQPVAFWCNPISGHNTLYWYLQNLGQGPELLIRYENEEAVDDSQLPKDRFSAERLKGVDSTLKIQPAELGDSAVYLCASSSRGAGAFISTDTQYFGPGTRLTVL.

The chain is built from TRBV1 and TRBJ1-2. TRBV1 has pseudogene status. The CDR3 is 14 amino acids. CDR3 region: CASSLNLGVYGYTF. The CDR3 DNA follows: TGCGCCAGCAGCCTAAACCTGGGGGTGTATGGCTACACCTTC.